A selection of T cell receptor beta chains follows, all from one sample in a study of glioma-infiltrating T cells. TCRdb reprocessed the multiplex PCR reads via MiXCR and lists one record per CDR3 protein. The sample consists of some 90,000 distinct CDR3 sequences, around 42% of them appearing once. Sequencing was done on a sample of glioma tissue, nonneoplastic brain tissue, or PBMCs (not recorded which). The source of these receptors is a human donor with low-grade glioma or glioblastoma, undergoing nonglioma brain surgery, or in good health (not recorded which). Each CDR3 is given with its conserved first and last residue. D genes are given only for firm matches. Size tells how often a clone was seen (once, few, many) or the class of an expanded clone, and some rows leave it out.

clone size,J gene,D gene,V gene,CDR3 protein,CDR3 DNA
many,TRBJ2-5,.,TRBV15,CATSRGPTQETQYF,TGTGCCACCAGCAGAGGTCCGACCCAAGAGACCCAGTACTTC
many,TRBJ1-1,TRBD1,TRBV11-1,CASSRTGGRTEAFF,TGTGCCAGCAGCCGTACAGGGGGCAGGACTGAAGCTTTCTTT
many,TRBJ2-3,.,TRBV19,CASRRKGGSSTDTQYF,TGTGCCAGTAGAAGAAAGGGAGGCAGTAGCACAGATACGCAGTATTTT
.,TRBJ1-1,.,TRBV5-5,CASSLDWVNTEAFF,TGTGCCAGCAGCTTGGACTGGGTGAACACTGAAGCTTTCTTT
.,TRBJ2-1,.,TRBV7-2,CASSLVLVTNEQFF,TGTGCCAGCAGCTTAGTACTAGTAACCAATGAGCAGTTCTTC
.,TRBJ2-4,.,TRBV19,CASSIPGMDKNIQYF,TGTGCCAGTAGTATTCCAGGGATGGACAAAAACATTCAGTACTTC
many,TRBJ1-1,.,TRBV6-1,CASRGPMNTEAFF,TGTGCCAGCCGAGGGCCGATGAACACTGAAGCTTTCTTT
.,TRBJ1-1,TRBD1,TRBV7-3,CTSSLTGYTEAFF,TGTACCAGCAGCTTGACAGGGTATACTGAGGCTTTCTTT
.,TRBJ2-1,TRBD1,TRBV9,CASSVMGQVSYNEQFF,TGTGCCAGCAGCGTAATGGGACAGGTCTCCTACAATGAGCAGTTCTTC
many,TRBJ2-1,TRBD2,TRBV4-2,CASSQVASGNYNEQFF,TGTGCCAGCAGCCAAGTGGCTAGCGGGAATTACAATGAGCAGTTCTTC
many,TRBJ2-5,.,TRBV5-4,CASSLLDGETQYF,TGTGCCAGCAGCTTGCTGGACGGAGAGACCCAGTACTTC
few,TRBJ2-1,.,TRBV6-1,CASSEEGGYNEQFF,TGTGCCAGCAGTGAAGAGGGAGGATATAATGAGCAGTTCTTC
many,TRBJ1-1,.,TRBV7-6,CASSLGPYTEAFF,TGTGCCAGCAGCTTAGGGCCTTACACTGAAGCTTTCTTT
many,TRBJ2-1,.,TRBV12-3/TRBV12-4,CASSKRVSYGNEQFF,TGTGCCAGCAGTAAGAGGGTTTCCTACGGCAATGAGCAGTTCTTC
few,TRBJ2-7,TRBD2,TRBV5-1,CASSGWTSGTSRNEQYF,TGCGCCAGCAGCGGCTGGACTAGCGGAACTTCTAGGAACGAGCAGTACTTC
.,TRBJ2-5,.,TRBV29-1,CSVGGWGVETQYF,TGCAGCGTTGGAGGGTGGGGCGTAGAGACCCAGTACTTC
many,TRBJ1-5,TRBD1,TRBV6-2/TRBV6-3,CASTKTGTGSQPQHF,TGTGCCAGCACAAAAACCGGGACAGGGAGTCAGCCCCAGCATTTT
.,TRBJ2-3,TRBD2,TRBV6-5,CASSAAGGPDTQYF,TGTGCCAGCAGCGCGGCGGGAGGCCCCGATACGCAGTATTTT
many,TRBJ2-5,.,TRBV6-2/TRBV6-3,CASSSRWVQETQYF,TGTGCCAGCAGTTCCCGGTGGGTTCAAGAGACCCAGTACTTC
medium-sized,TRBJ2-1,TRBD1,TRBV6-2/TRBV6-3,CASSLPGQGYNEQFF,TGTGCCAGCAGTTTACCGGGACAGGGTTACAATGAGCAGTTCTTC